The 18 T cell receptor beta chains given below trace back to one sample, sequenced in a study of blood T cells in healthy people across ages. Primed by a sample-barcoded 5' primer and a J-beta primer mix, a second PCR proceeded for about 7 to 11 cycles. Each CDR3 protein is one row after TCRdb ran MiXCR on the 5' RACE reads. In the table there are about 570,000 distinct CDR3 sequences, approximately 27% of which are singletons. The material sequenced was blood. Receptor source: a woman aged 70 to 79 in good health.

This clonotype was observed a few times. V gene TRBV12-3 or TRBV12-4 combines with J gene TRBJ2-3, with D tentatively TRBD2 (5 bases). V lost 0 bases and J lost 0, with 16 bases in between. CDR3 length: 18 amino acids. The CDR3 spells CASSLALASSSSTDTQYF. The DNA for the CDR3 is TGTGCCAGCAGTTTAGCGCTGGCGTCTAGCTCTAGCACAGATACGCAGTATTTT.

There are a few counts of this clonotype. The CDR3 loop is CASSQLPVETQYF. The DNA for the CDR3 is TGTGCCAGCAGCCAACTACCCGTGGAGACCCAGTACTTC. The J gene is TRBJ2-5, the V gene TRBV7-9; unclear D gene. The CDR3 loop spans 13 amino acids. In germline, CDR1 is SEHNR, CDR2 FQNEAQ (reference sequence). V was shortened by 5 bases and J by 5 bases, with 12 bases between the two germline ends.

The chain combines TRBV7-7 with TRBJ2-5, with D perhaps TRBD1 or TRBD2 (5 bases each). Germline CDR1 reads SSHAT; CDR2 reads FNYEAQ (reference sequence). Between the trimmed V and J ends, which lost 0 bases and 5 bases, there was a span of 16 bases. The CDR3 contains 16 residues. CDR3 region: CASSLAALGTGETQYF. DNA of the CDR3: TGTGCCAGCAGCTTAGCGGCTTTAGGGACGGGGGAGACCCAGTACTTC.

The sample holds a few counts of this clonotype. The chain recombines TRBV5-4 with TRBJ1-1; 9 nucleotides match TRBD1. CDR3 length: 15 residues. The germline CDR1 and CDR2 sequences are SGHNT and YYREEE (reference sequence). The ends lost 2 bases at V and 1 base at J; junction bases unmatched: 3. This CDR3 is CASSFPGQGNTEAFF. The CDR3 coding sequence is TGTGCCAGCAGCTTCCCGGGACAGGGGAACACTGAAGCTTTCTTT.

This clonotype has more than one count but fewer than ten. The CDR3 loop reads CASSLRQSYEQYF. CDR3 coding DNA: TGTGCCAGCAGCTTACGACAGTCCTACGAGCAGTACTTC. The chain employs TRBV7-2 and TRBJ2-7; tentatively, D is TRBD1 (5 bases). Trimming cost V 2 bases and J 1 base, with 6 bases left between them. Germline V gene lookup returns CDR1 SGHTA and CDR2 FQGNSA. The CDR3 loop spans 13 amino acids.

This clonotype was seen only a few times. This chain links TRBV29-1 with TRBJ1-1; D is unclear. CDR3 length equals 12 residues. Germline assignment: CDR1 SQVTM and CDR2 ANQGSEA. Trimming shortened V by 4 bases and J by 3 bases, and 9 bases separated the two germline ends. In DNA, the CDR3 is TGCAGCGTTGTCCTAGTCGACACTGAAGCTTTCTTT. Translated: CSVVLVDTEAFF.

This clonotype was found a few times. V usage is TRBV7-2 and J usage is TRBJ2-5, with unresolved D. Near its end, the DNA agrees better with TRBJ2-7, so the J call may be wrong. Germline-derived CDR1 and CDR2 are SGHTA and FQGNSA. CDR3 length: 13 amino acids. The CDR3 protein is CASSDRASYEQYF. The CDR3 coding sequence is TGTGCCAGCAGCGACCGGGCCTCCTACGAGCAGTACTTC.

The gene calls are TRBV12-3 or TRBV12-4 and TRBJ2-1; tentative D call: TRBD1 (5 bases). Gene TRBJ2-7 matches the end of the DNA better, so the J call may be wrong. This CDR3 is 15 amino acids long. The CDR3 region has the DNA TGTGCCAGCAGTCGCGACAGAGGCGCGGCCTACGAGCAGTACTTC. This gives the protein CASSRDRGAAYEQYF.

This clonotype was seen a few times. The chain has TRBV7-2 and TRBJ1-1; 9 bases line up with TRBD1. The germline V gene encodes CDR1 SGHTA and CDR2 FQGNSA. This CDR3 region has 15 residues. Unmatched junction bases numbered 5, after V lost 2 bases and J lost 4 bases. CDR3 sequence (DNA): TGTGCCAGCAGCTTAAACAGGGGGCAGTTCACTGAAGCTTTCTTT. The encoded protein is CASSLNRGQFTEAFF. The whole variable domain, filled in from reference TRBV7-2 and TRBJ1-1, reads GAGVSQSPSNKVTEKGKDVELRCDPISGHTALYWYRQSLGQGLEFLIYFQGNSAPDKSGLPSDRFSAERTGGSVSTLTIQRTQQEDSAVYLCASSLNRGQFTEAFFGQGTRLTVV.

This clonotype was observed at least ten times. The chain recombines TRBV11-2 with TRBJ2-1, with 11 bases aligning to TRBD2. Germline V gene sequence: CDR1 SGHAT, CDR2 FQNNGV. The CDR3 consists of 15 residues. J lost 6 bases, V lost 3 bases, and 4 bases had no gene match. The CDR3 is CASSFGTSGLNEQFF. In DNA, the CDR3 is TGTGCCAGCAGCTTTGGGACTAGCGGTCTCAATGAGCAGTTCTTC. Full variable domain (missing parts from reference TRBV11-2 and TRBJ2-1): EAGVAQSPRYKIIEKRQSVAFWCNPISGHATLYWYQQILGQGPKLLIQFQNNGVVDDSQLPKDRFSAERLKGVDSTLKIQPAKLEDSAVYLCASSFGTSGLNEQFFGPGTRLTVL.

J is TRBJ2-7 and V is TRBV29-1, with unresolved D. The V and J ends lost 4 bases and 3 bases respectively, with 19 bases between them. This CDR3 contains 15 residues. Per germline, CDR1 SQVTM and CDR2 ANQGSEA. CDR3 DNA: TGCAGCGTTGTATTCGCGGATGGGCGGAGCTACGAGCAGTACTTC. This encodes CSVVFADGRSYEQYF.

This sequence joins TRBV4-2 and TRBJ2-5; D could derive from TRBD1 or TRBD2 (7 bases each). The CDR3 has 14 amino acids. Germline V gene lookup returns CDR1 LGHNA and CDR2 YNFKEQ. Trimming removed 6 bases at V and 2 bases at J, with 13 bases between. The CDR3 nucleotides read TGTGCCAGCAGGGGAGGGACAGAACAAGAGACCCAGTACTTC. It codes for CASRGGTEQETQYF.

This chain joins TRBV20-1 and TRBJ2-4; D ambiguous. Germline values: CDR1 DFQATT, CDR2 SNEGSKA (reference sequence). The CDR3 loop spans 10 amino acids. V lost 3 bases and J lost 7, with 4 bases in between. The CDR3 reads CSASRNIQYF. The CDR3 coding sequence is TGCAGTGCTAGCCGGAACATTCAGTACTTC.

The J gene is TRBJ1-4, the V gene TRBV3-1; D is ambiguous. CDR3 size: 14 residues. V was trimmed by 5 bases and J by 6 bases, leaving 13 bases between them. Germline-derived CDR1 and CDR2 are LGHDT and YNNKEL (reference sequence). The CDR3 bases are TGTGCCAGCAGCTCCTCTTATCGCGATGAAAAACTGTTTTTT. Translating gives CASSSSYRDEKLFF.

This rearrangement joins TRBV29-1 to TRBJ1-1, with TRBD1 identical over 9 bases. The trim removed 7 bases at V and 8 bases at J, leaving 8 bases unmatched. CDR1 is SQVTM and CDR2 is ANQGSEA in the germline V gene. The CDR3 is made up of 12 amino acids. The CDR3 loop reads CSAKQGAGEAFF. CDR3 DNA: TGCAGCGCGAAACAGGGGGCAGGGGAAGCTTTCTTT.

J is TRBJ1-5 and V is TRBV7-2, with D possibly being TRBD1 (5 bases). The CDR3 extends over 13 amino acids. Trimming removed 5 bases from V and 12 bases from J, with 17 bases in between. Germline assignment: CDR1 SGHTA and CDR2 FQGNSA. The CDR3 DNA is TGTGCCAGCAGCCAATCCCCCGGGACTGGCCAGCATTTT. This codes for CASSQSPGTGQHF. The whole variable domain, remainder taken from reference TRBV7-2 and TRBJ1-5, is GAGVSQSPSNKVTEKGKDVELRCDPISGHTALYWYRQSLGQGLEFLIYFQGNSAPDKSGLPSDRFSAERTGGSVSTLTIQRTQQEDSAVYLCASSQSPGTGQHFGDGTRLSIL.

As regards this clonotype: No conserved phenylalanine or tryptophan ends this CDR3, so it is likely a read error. CDR3 sequence reads: CASSRSSGTEAFL. The CDR3 bases are TGTGCCAGCAGCCGATCGTCCGGGACAGAAGCTTTCCTT. The rearrangement uses TRBV27 and TRBJ1-1, with D tentatively TRBD1 (6 bases). There are 13 residues in the CDR3. V lost 6 bases to trimming and J lost 8 bases, with 16 bases between them. The V gene's germline CDR1 is MNHEY and CDR2 SMNVEV (reference sequence).

The chain recombines TRBV7-2 with TRBJ2-1; unclear D gene. The tail of the sequence fits TRBJ2-7 better, so the J call may be wrong. The CDR3 covers 14 residues. Germline assignment: CDR1 SGHTA and CDR2 FQGNSA. CDR3 amino acids: CASSLAGQPYEQYF. The DNA for the CDR3 is TGTGCCAGCAGCTTAGCAGGGCAACCCTACGAGCAGTACTTC.